This paragraph covers one T cell receptor (beta chain) sequence. Its specificity is not known. The sample comes from a study of blood T cells in healthy people across ages. V was clipped by 5 bases and J by 5 bases; unmatched bases: 7. The CDR3 extends over 14 amino acids. Germline CDR1 is LGHNT and CDR2 is FRNRAP. Together with a sample-barcoded 5' primer, a J-beta primer mix was included in a second PCR lasting about 7 to 11 cycles. Each cDNA molecule, via a template-switch adaptor with 12 random nucleotides, was tagged. TCRdb independently ran MiXCR on the 5' RACE reads; one entry per CDR3 protein. The data show about 1.4 million distinct CDR3 sequences, roughly 60% seen once. Overall study results and limits: In older individuals, TCR beta diversity per million T cells was lower, falling roughly linearly with age.

This TCR came from a man between 18 and 35 years old in good health. Specimen: blood. V and J are TRBV12-5 and TRBJ2-5; 8 bases map to TRBD2. CDR3 residues: CASGAPGGVETQYF. In DNA form, the CDR3 reads TGTGCTAGTGGTGCCCCGGGGGGGGTCGAGACCCAGTACTTC.